The next 5 T cell receptor beta chains were all read from a single sample in a study of T cells after somatic rescue of genetic block. Clones were read by immunoSEQ multiplex PCR, and TCRdb kept only the in-frame ones, dropping some. The sample contains 9,500 to 15,000 clones, roughly 73% of which appear only once. The sequencing sample was made of peripheral blood mononuclear cells (PBMCs). Receptors originate from a boy younger than 18.

The chain uses TRBV9 and TRBJ2-1, with TRBD2 matching over 11 bases. Looked up from germline, CDR1 is SGDLS and CDR2 is YYNGEE. V lost 0 bases and J lost 8; bases outside the gene matches: 4. This CDR3 region has 15 residues. In nucleotides, the CDR3 is TGTGCCAGCAGCGTAGAGGGTAGCGGGAGGGATGAGCAGTTCTTC. Translation: CASSVEGSGRDEQFF.

The chain combines TRBV30 with TRBJ2-4; D is perhaps TRBD1 or TRBD2 (5 bases each). The CDR3 length is 13 residues. Trimming removed 3 bases at V and 0 bases at J, with 6 bases between. Germline values: CDR1 GTSNPN, CDR2 SVGIG (reference sequence). Here the CDR3 reads CAWRGVAKNIQYF. For the CDR3, the DNA is TGTGCCTGGAGGGGGGTAGCCAAAAACATTCAGTACTTC.

This clone was picked up one time. The chain recombines TRBV23-1 with TRBJ2-1; TRBD2 matches at 16 bases. TRBV23-1 is recorded as an ORF, its role being uncertain. This CDR3 has 18 residues. V lost 6 bases and J lost 6; bases outside the gene matches: 11. The CDR3: CASRKIRGLAGGGNEQFF. DNA of the CDR3: TGCGCCAGCAGAAAAATCAGGGGACTAGCGGGAGGGGGCAATGAGCAGTTCTTC.

The V call is TRBV7-6, the J call TRBJ2-3, with 7 positions matching TRBD2. Germline V gene data show CDR1 as SGHVS and CDR2 as FNYEAQ. The V segment lost 1 base and the J segment 0 bases; nucleotides outside the gene matches: 4. The CDR3 contains 16 residues. CDR3 sequence (DNA): TGTGCCAGCAGCTTAGGGGCCGGGGGGAGCACAGATACGCAGTATTTT. It translates to CASSLGAGGSTDTQYF.

The CDR3 here is CASSQFSDTQYF. The DNA for the CDR3 is TGTGCCAGCAGCCAATTCTCAGATACGCAGTATTTT. V is TRBV14 and J is TRBJ2-3; D not certain. From germline, CDR1 is SGHDN and CDR2 FVKESK. Deletions cut 2 bases from V and 4 bases from J, with 4 bases between. CDR3 length equals 12 residues.